This is a list of T cell receptor beta chains from one sample in a study of blood T cell repertoires in COVID-19. Sequenced by immunoSEQ multiplex PCR; TCRdb stores in-frame clones only, minus some. The data contain approximately 230,000 clones, around nine tenths of them singletons. Sequenced input: peripheral blood. These receptor sequences come from a woman aged 40-49 years who had recovered from COVID-19. Both conserved end residues are part of each CDR3. The order of the fields is CDR3 protein, CDR3 DNA, D gene, clone size, J gene, V gene. The D gene is left open where the match is weak. Only some rows state a clone size, as once, few, many or a class for expanded clones.

CDR3aa: CASSYAESYEQYF
CDR3nt: TGTGCCAGCAGTTACGCGGAATCCTACGAGCAGTACTTC
d_gene: .
abundance: .
j_gene: TRBJ2-7
v_gene: TRBV6-2/TRBV6-3

CDR3aa: CASSPLDRSGFGNTIYF
CDR3nt: TGTGCCAGCTCACCACTGGACAGGTCGGGTTTTGGAAACACCATATATTTT
d_gene: TRBD1
abundance: .
j_gene: TRBJ1-3
v_gene: TRBV18

CDR3aa: CASSQSRRGTDTQYF
CDR3nt: TGCGCCAGCAGTCAATCGCGCAGGGGCACAGATACGCAGTATTTT
d_gene: .
abundance: .
j_gene: TRBJ2-3
v_gene: TRBV23-1

CDR3aa: CASSQFSGRAAETQYF
CDR3nt: TGCGCCAGCAGCCAATTTAGCGGGAGGGCCGCAGAGACCCAGTACTTC
d_gene: TRBD2
abundance: .
j_gene: TRBJ2-5
v_gene: TRBV4-1

CDR3aa: CASSIGEGGNEQFF
CDR3nt: TGTGCCAGTAGTATAGGGGAGGGAGGCAATGAGCAGTTCTTC
d_gene: TRBD2
abundance: .
j_gene: TRBJ2-1
v_gene: TRBV19

CDR3aa: CASSFVPGWGTGELFF
CDR3nt: TGTGCCAGCAGCTTCGTTCCGGGGTGGGGCACCGGGGAGCTGTTTTTT
d_gene: .
abundance: .
j_gene: TRBJ2-2
v_gene: TRBV5-6

CDR3aa: CASSQTGWQETQYF
CDR3nt: TGTGCCAGCAGTCAGACAGGGTGGCAAGAGACCCAGTACTTC
d_gene: TRBD1
abundance: .
j_gene: TRBJ2-5
v_gene: TRBV6-5

CDR3aa: CASSWPAGSYEQYF
CDR3nt: TGTGCCAGCAGTTGGCCCGCAGGCTCCTACGAGCAGTACTTC
d_gene: .
abundance: once
j_gene: TRBJ2-7
v_gene: TRBV6-2/TRBV6-3

CDR3aa: CASSQGSERVDTQYF
CDR3nt: TGTGCCAGCAGCCAGGGTTCGGAGCGCGTAGATACGCAGTATTTT
d_gene: .
abundance: .
j_gene: TRBJ2-3
v_gene: TRBV5-4

CDR3aa: CASSLGTAYGYTF
CDR3nt: TGTGCCAGCAGCCTTGGGACAGCATATGGCTACACCTTC
d_gene: TRBD1
abundance: .
j_gene: TRBJ1-2
v_gene: TRBV6-6

CDR3aa: CASSLSRYSNQPQHF
CDR3nt: TGTGCCAGCAGTTTAAGCAGGTATAGCAATCAGCCCCAGCATTTT
d_gene: .
abundance: .
j_gene: TRBJ1-5
v_gene: TRBV27

CDR3aa: CASRPGTVRTETQYF
CDR3nt: TGTGCCAGCAGGCCCGGGACAGTGAGGACGGAGACCCAGTACTTC
d_gene: TRBD1
abundance: .
j_gene: TRBJ2-5
v_gene: TRBV2

CDR3aa: CASSSSGGMSYNEQFF
CDR3nt: TGTGCCAGCAGTAGTAGCGGGGGGATGTCCTACAATGAGCAGTTCTTC
d_gene: TRBD2
abundance: .
j_gene: TRBJ2-1
v_gene: TRBV6-4

CDR3aa: CASSSGAKREGGLETQYF
CDR3nt: TGTGCCAGCAGTTCTGGGGCCAAGCGAGAGGGGGGGCTGGAGACCCAGTACTTC
d_gene: .
abundance: once
j_gene: TRBJ2-5
v_gene: TRBV6-2/TRBV6-3

CDR3aa: CASSVAGGTYYEQYF
CDR3nt: TGTGCCAGCAGCGTAGCGGGGGGAACGTACTACGAGCAGTACTTC
d_gene: TRBD2
abundance: .
j_gene: TRBJ2-7
v_gene: TRBV9

CDR3aa: CASSPGTGQPQHF
CDR3nt: TGTGCCAGCTCACCAGGTACGGGTCAGCCCCAGCATTTT
d_gene: .
abundance: .
j_gene: TRBJ1-5
v_gene: TRBV18

CDR3aa: CASSPWGQGKKETQYF
CDR3nt: TGTGCCAGCAGTCCATGGGGACAGGGGAAAAAAGAGACCCAGTACTTC
d_gene: TRBD1
abundance: .
j_gene: TRBJ2-5
v_gene: TRBV28

CDR3aa: CASSLGTGLAGKDEQFF
CDR3nt: TGTGCCAGCAGCTTAGGCACGGGACTAGCGGGAAAGGATGAGCAGTTCTTC
d_gene: TRBD2
abundance: .
j_gene: TRBJ2-1
v_gene: TRBV7-9